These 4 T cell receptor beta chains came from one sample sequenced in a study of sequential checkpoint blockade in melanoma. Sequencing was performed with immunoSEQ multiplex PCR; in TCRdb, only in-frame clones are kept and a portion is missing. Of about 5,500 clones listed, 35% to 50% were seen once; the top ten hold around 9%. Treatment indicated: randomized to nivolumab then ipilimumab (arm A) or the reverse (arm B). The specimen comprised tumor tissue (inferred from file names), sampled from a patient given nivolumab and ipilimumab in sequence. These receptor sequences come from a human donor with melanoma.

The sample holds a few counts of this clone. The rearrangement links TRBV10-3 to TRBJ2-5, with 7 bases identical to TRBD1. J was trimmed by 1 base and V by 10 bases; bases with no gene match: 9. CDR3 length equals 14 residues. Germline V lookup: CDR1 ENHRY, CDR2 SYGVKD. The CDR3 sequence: CASRGQGVQETQYF. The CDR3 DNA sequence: TGTGCCAGCCGCGGTCAGGGGGTCCAAGAGACCCAGTACTTC.

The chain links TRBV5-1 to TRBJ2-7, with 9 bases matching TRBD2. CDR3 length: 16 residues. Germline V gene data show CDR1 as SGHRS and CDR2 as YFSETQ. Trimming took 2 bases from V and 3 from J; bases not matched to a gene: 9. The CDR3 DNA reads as TGCGCCAGCAGCTTTGGTCTTGCTAGCGGGGTCTACGAGCAGTACTTC. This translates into CASSFGLASGVYEQYF.

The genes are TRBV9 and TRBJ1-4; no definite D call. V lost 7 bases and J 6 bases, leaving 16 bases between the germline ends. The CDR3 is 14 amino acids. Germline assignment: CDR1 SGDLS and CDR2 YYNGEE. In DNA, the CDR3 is TGTGCCAGCTTCACCCGCCCGTCGTATGAAAAACTGTTTTTT. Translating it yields CASFTRPSYEKLFF.

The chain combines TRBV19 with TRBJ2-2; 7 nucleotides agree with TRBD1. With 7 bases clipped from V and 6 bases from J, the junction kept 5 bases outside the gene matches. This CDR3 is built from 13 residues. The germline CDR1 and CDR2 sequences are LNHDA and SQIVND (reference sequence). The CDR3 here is CASKFQGAGELFF. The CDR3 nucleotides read TGTGCCAGTAAATTTCAGGGGGCCGGGGAGCTGTTTTTT.